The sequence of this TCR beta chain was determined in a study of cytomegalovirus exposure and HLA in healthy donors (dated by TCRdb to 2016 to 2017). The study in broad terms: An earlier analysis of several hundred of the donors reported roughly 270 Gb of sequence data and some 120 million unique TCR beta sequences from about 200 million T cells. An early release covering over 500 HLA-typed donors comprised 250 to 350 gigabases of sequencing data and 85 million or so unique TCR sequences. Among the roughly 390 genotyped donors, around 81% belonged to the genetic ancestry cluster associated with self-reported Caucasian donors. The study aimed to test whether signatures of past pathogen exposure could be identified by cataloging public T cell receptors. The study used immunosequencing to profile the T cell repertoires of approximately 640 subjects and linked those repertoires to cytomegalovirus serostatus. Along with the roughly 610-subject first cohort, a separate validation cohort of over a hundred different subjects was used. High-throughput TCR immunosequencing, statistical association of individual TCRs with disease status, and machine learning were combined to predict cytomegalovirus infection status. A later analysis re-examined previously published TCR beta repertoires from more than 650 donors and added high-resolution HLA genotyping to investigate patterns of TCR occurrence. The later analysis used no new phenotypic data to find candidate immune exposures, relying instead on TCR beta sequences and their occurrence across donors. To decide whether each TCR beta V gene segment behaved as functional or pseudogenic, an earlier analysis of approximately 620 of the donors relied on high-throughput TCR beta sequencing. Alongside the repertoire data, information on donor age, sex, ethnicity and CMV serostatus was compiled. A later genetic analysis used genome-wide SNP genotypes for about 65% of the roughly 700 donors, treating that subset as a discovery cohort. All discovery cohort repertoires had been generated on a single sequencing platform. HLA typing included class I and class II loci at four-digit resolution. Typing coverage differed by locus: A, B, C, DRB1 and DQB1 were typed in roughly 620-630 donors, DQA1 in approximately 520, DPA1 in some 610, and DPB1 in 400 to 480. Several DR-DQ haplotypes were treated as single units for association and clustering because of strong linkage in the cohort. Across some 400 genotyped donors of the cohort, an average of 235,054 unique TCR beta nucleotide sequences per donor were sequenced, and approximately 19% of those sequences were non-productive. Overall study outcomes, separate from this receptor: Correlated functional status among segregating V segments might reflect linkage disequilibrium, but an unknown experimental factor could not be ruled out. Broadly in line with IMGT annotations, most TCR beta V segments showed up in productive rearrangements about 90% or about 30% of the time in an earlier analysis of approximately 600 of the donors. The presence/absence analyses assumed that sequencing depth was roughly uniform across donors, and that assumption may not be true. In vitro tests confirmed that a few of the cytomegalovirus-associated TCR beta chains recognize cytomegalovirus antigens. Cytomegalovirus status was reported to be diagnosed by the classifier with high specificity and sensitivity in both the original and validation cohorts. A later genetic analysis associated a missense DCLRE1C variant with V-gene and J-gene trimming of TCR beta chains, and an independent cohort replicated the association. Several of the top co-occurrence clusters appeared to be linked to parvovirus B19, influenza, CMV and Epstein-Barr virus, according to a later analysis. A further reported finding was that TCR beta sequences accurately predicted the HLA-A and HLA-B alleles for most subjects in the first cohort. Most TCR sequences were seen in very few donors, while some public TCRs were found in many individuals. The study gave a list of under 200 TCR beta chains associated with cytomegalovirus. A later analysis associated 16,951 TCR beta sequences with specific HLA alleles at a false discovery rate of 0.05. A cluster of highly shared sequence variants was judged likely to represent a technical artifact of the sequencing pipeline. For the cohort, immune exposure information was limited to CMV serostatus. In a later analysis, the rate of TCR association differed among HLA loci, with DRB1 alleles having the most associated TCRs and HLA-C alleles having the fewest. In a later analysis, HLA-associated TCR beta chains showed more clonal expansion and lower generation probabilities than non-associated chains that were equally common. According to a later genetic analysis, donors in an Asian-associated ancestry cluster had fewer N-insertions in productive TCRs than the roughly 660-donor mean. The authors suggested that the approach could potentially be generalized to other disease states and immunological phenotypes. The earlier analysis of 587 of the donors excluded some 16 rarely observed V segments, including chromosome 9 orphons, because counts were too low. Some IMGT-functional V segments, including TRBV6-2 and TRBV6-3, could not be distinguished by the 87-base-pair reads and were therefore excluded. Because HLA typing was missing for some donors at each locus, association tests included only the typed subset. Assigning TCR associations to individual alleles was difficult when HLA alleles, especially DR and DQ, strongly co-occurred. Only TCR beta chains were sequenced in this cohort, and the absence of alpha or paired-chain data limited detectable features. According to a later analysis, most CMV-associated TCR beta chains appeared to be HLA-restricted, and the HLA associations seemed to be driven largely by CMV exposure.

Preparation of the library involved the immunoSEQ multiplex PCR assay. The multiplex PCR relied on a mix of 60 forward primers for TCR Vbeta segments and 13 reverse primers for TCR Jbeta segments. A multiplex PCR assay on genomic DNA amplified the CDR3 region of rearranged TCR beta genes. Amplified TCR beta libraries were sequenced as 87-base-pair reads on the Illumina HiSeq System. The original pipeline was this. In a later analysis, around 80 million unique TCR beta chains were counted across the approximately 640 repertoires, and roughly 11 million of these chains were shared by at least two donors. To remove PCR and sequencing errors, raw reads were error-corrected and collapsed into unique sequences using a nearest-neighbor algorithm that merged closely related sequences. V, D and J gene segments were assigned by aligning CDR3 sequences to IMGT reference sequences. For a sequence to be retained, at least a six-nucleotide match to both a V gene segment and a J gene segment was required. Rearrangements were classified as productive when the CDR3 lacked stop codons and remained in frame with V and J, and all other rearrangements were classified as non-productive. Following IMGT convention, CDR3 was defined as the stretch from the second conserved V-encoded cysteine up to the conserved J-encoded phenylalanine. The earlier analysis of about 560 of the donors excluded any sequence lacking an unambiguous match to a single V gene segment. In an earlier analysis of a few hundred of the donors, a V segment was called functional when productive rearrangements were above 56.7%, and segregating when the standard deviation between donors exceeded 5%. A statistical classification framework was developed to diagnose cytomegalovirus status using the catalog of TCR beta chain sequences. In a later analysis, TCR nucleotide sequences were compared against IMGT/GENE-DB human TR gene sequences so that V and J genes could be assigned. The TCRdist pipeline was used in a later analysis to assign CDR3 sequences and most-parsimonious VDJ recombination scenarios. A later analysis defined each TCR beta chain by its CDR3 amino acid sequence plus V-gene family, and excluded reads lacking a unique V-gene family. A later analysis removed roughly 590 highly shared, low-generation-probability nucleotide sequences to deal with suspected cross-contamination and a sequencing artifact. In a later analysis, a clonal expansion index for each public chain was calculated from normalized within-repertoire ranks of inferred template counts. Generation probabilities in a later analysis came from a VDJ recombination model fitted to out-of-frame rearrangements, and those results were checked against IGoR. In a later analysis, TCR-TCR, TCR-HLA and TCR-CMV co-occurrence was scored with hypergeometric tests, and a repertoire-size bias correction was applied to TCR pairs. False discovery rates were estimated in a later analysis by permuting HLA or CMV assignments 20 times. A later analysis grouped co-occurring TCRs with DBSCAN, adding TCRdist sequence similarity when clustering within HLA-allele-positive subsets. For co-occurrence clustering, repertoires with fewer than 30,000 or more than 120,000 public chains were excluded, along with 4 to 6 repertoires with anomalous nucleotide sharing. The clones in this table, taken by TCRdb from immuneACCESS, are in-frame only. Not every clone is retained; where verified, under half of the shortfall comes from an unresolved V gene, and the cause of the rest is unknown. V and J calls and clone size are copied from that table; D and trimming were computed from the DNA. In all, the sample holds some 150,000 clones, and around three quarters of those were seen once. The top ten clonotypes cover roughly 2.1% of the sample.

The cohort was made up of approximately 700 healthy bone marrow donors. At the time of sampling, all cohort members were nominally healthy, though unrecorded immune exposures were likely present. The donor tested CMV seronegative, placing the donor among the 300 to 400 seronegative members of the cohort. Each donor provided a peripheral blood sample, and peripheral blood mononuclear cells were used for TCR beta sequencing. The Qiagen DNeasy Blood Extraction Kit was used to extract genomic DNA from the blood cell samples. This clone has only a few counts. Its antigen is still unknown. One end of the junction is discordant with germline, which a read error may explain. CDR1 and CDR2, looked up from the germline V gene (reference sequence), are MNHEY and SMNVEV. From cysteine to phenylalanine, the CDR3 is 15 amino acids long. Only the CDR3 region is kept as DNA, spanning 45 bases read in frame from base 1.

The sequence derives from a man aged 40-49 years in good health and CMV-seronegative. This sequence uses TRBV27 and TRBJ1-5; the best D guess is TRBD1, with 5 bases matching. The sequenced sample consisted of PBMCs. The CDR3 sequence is CASSSWGGIRQPQNF. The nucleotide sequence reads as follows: TGTGCCAGCAGTTCCTGGGGGGGGATTAGACAGCCCCAGAATTTT.